The 16 T cell receptor beta chains below all came from one sample that was sequenced in a study of CD8+ T cells in alopecia areata. Extraction and reverse transcription of RNA yielded cDNA as the sequencing template. Sequencing used immunoSEQ multiplex PCR; TCRdb keeps in-frame clones, though not all of them. The sample carries some 120,000 clones, around 48% recorded once. Sequencing was carried out using NKG2D-low CD8+ T cells sorted from blood. The source is a human donor with alopecia areata.

This clone was seen more than once but under ten times. Other DNA sequences from this sample encode an identical CDR3 as well. This chain joins TRBV29-1 and TRBJ1-2; TRBD1 agrees at 9 bases. The CDR3 totals 14 residues. The trim removed 3 bases at V and 0 bases at J, leaving 2 bases unmatched. In germline, CDR1 is SQVTM, CDR2 ANQGSEA. The CDR3 loop is CSVEGQGANYGYTF. The DNA for the CDR3 is TGCAGCGTTGAGGGACAGGGAGCTAACTATGGCTACACCTTC.

The rearrangement links TRBV29-1 to TRBJ1-2, with D unresolved. This CDR3 has 11 amino acids. Germline lookup yields CDR1 SQVTM and CDR2 ANQGSEA. V was shortened by 6 bases and J by 12 bases, with 17 bases between the two germline ends. The CDR3 sequence: CSVSSRGENTF. The CDR3 bases are TGCAGCGTGTCCTCCCGCGGAGAGAACACCTTC. The whole variable domain, remainder taken from reference TRBV29-1 and TRBJ1-2, is SAVISQKPSRDICQRGTSLTIQCQVDSQVTMMFWYRQQPGQSLTLIATANQGSEATYESGFVIDKFPISRPNLTFSTLTVSNMSPEDSSIYLCSVSSRGENTFGSGTRLTVV.

The chain has TRBV29-1 and TRBJ1-1; D possibly corresponds to TRBD1 (5 bases). The CDR3 sequence is 15 residues long. Per the germline V gene, CDR1 is SQVTM and CDR2 is ANQGSEA. V was clipped by 6 bases and J by 3 bases, with 20 bases between them. Here the CDR3 DNA reads TGCAGCGTGGACCGCGTAGGGGCCGGGTACACTGAAGCTTTCTTT. Protein: CSVDRVGAGYTEAFF.

This clone has only a few counts. A junction end diverges from the germline sequence, so it may reflect a read error. The chain joins TRBV29-1 to TRBJ1-1, with D possibly TRBD1 on 6 matching bases. The germline V gene encodes CDR1 SQVTM and CDR2 ANQGSEA. CDR3 length: 10 residues. The DNA for the CDR3 is TGCAGCGTTGAGGCAGGGGAAGTTTTCTTT. Protein product: CSVEAGEVFF.

The genes are TRBV2 and TRBJ2-5; D is unclear. Germline lookup yields CDR1 SNHLY and CDR2 FYNNEI. Trimming left V 6 bases short and J 7 bases short, with 9 bases between. This CDR3 has 11 amino acids. In DNA form, the CDR3 reads TGTGCCAGCAGCCCCCCCGGGACCCAGTACTTC. Translation gives CASSPPGTQYF.

This rearrangement joins TRBV29-1 to TRBJ2-7, with D perhaps matching TRBD1 or TRBD2 (6 bases each). Deletions cut 5 bases from V and 4 bases from J, with 18 bases between. The germline gives CDR1 SQVTM, CDR2 ANQGSEA. The CDR3 runs to 14 residues. The CDR3 region is CSVQDSSGGYEQYF. The CDR3 DNA follows: TGCAGCGTTCAGGACAGCTCCGGGGGATACGAGCAGTACTTC.

The rearrangement joins TRBV6-5 to TRBJ1-1; D is ambiguous. This CDR3 region has 14 residues. Germline CDR1 reads MNHEY; CDR2 reads SVGAGI. Trimming cost V 8 bases and J 4 bases, with 17 bases left between them. DNA for the CDR3: TGTGCCAGCCTTCCCCATCTAGAGGGCACTGAAGCTTTCTTT. Its translation: CASLPHLEGTEAFF.

The rearrangement uses TRBV9 and TRBJ1-4, with 7 bases fitting TRBD1. Looked up from germline, CDR1 is SGDLS and CDR2 is YYNGEE. This CDR3 has 14 residues. The V segment lost 3 bases and the J segment 8 bases; nucleotides outside the gene matches: 7. In DNA form, the CDR3 reads TGTGCCAGCAGCGGAGGGACAGTTGGGGAAAAACTGTTTTTT. It translates to CASSGGTVGEKLFF.

The chain links TRBV5-1 to TRBJ2-1; D gene unclear. Trimming shortened V by 2 bases and J by 10 bases, and 7 bases separated the two germline ends. The CDR3 contains 11 residues. CDR1 is SGHRS, CDR2 YFSETQ, per germline. In DNA form, the CDR3 reads TGCGCCAGCAGCTTAGGTCTCGAGCAGTTCTTC. This gives the protein CASSLGLEQFF.

This clone appeared a few times. The gene calls are TRBV29-1 and TRBJ2-3, with 10 bases fitting TRBD1. CDR3 size: 17 residues. Germline CDR1 and CDR2: SQVTM and ANQGSEA. Trimming removed 1 base from V and 1 base from J; junction bases left unmatched: 8. The CDR3 sequence is CSVEADRGHVRTDTQYF. The CDR3 DNA reads as TGCAGCGTTGAAGCAGACAGGGGGCATGTGCGCACAGATACGCAGTATTTT.

The rearrangement uses TRBV4-1 and TRBJ2-3; 9 bases align to TRBD2. Germline V gene lookup returns CDR1 MGHRA and CDR2 YSYEKL. J lost 6 bases, V lost 3 bases, and 10 bases had no gene match. This CDR3 is built from 16 residues. The CDR3 DNA reads as TGCGCCAGCAGCCACGCTCCGGGACTAGCTGTTGATACGCAGTATTTT. Residues: CASSHAPGLAVDTQYF.

The chain employs TRBV7-2 and TRBJ2-1; 9 bases line up with TRBD1. This CDR3 has 14 residues. J lost 4 bases, V lost 6 bases, and 4 bases had no gene match. CDR1 is SGHTA, CDR2 FQGNSA, per germline. CDR3 amino acids: CASRPGTGYNEQFF. In DNA, the CDR3 is TGTGCCAGCAGACCCGGGACAGGGTACAATGAGCAGTTCTTC.

This clone showed up just a few times. The chain employs TRBV29-1 and TRBJ2-7; D gene uncertain. This CDR3 comprises 12 residues. Germline values: CDR1 SQVTM, CDR2 ANQGSEA. V shed 2 bases and J shed 6 bases, with 11 bases lying between them. CDR3 coding DNA: TGCAGCGTTGAATATATCTTGGGCGAGCAGTACTTC. Translated, it gives CSVEYILGEQYF.

The chain carries TRBV5-1 and TRBJ1-1; the D is unclear. CDR1 is SGHRS and CDR2 is YFSETQ in the germline V gene. The CDR3 runs 12 residues. V dropped 5 bases and J dropped 3 bases, with 8 bases sitting between them. The CDR3 nucleotides read TGCGCCAGCAGATATGGGGACACTGAAGCTTTCTTT. As protein: CASRYGDTEAFF.

This clone was detected once. Different DNA sequences within this sample yield the same CDR3. The V and J genes are TRBV2 and TRBJ2-1, with TRBD2 matching 7 bases. Germline V gene lookup returns CDR1 SNHLY and CDR2 FYNNEI. The CDR3 is 14 amino acids. J lost 0 bases, V lost 4 bases, and 0 bases had no gene match. DNA for the CDR3: TGTGCCAGCAGTGGCGGGAGCTCCTACAATGAGCAGTTCTTC. Translating it yields CASSGGSSYNEQFF.

The rearrangement joins TRBV30 to TRBJ2-1; D possibly corresponds to TRBD2 (5 bases). Germline V gene sequence: CDR1 GTSNPN, CDR2 SVGIG (reference sequence). V was clipped by 0 bases and J by 7 bases, with 7 bases between them. The CDR3 loop spans 12 amino acids. The CDR3 coding sequence is TGTGCCTGGAGTGTGAGGAGGAATGAGCAGTTCTTC. Protein product: CAWSVRRNEQFF.